This T cell receptor (beta chain) was profiled in a study of lymphopenia after photon versus proton radiotherapy. Points from the study as a whole: Post-nadir diversity loss with photons came from oligoclonal expansion, particularly CD8+ Temra cells.

The assay was immunoSEQ multiplex PCR, and TCRdb's table has in-frame clones only and misses some. This sample has fewer than 70,000 clones, with about 90% found just once. V was pared by 2 bases and J by 0 bases, with 6 bases of the junction left unmatched. From germline, CDR1 is SGHTA and CDR2 FQGNSA. The CDR3 consists of 17 residues. Of note for this clone: Its specificity is not known.

Material: peripheral blood, obtained from a patient treated with proton-based radiotherapy. The genes are TRBV7-2 and TRBJ1-2, with 10 bases fitting TRBD1. The receptor comes from an older man with esophageal cancer. CDR3 residues: CASSLWTGGSANYGYTF. DNA of the CDR3: TGTGCCAGCAGCTTATGGACAGGGGGGTCAGCTAACTATGGCTACACCTTC.